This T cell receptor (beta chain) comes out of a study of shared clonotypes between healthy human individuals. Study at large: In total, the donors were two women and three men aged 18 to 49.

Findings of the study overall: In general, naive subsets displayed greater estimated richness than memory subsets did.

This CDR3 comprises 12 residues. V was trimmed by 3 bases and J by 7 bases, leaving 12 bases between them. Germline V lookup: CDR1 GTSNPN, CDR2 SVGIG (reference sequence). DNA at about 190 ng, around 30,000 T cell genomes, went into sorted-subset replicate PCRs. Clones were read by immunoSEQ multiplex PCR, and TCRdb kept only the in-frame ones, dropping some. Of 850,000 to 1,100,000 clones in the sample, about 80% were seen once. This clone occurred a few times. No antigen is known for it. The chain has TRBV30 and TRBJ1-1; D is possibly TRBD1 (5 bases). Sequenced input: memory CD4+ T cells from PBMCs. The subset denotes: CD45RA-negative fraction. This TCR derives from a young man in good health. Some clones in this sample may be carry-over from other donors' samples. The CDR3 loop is CAWSHMGGEAFF. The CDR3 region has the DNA TGTGCCTGGAGCCATATGGGGGGTGAAGCTTTCTTT.